A selection of T cell receptor beta chains follows, all from one sample in a study of T cell responses to AZD1222 COVID-19 vaccine. TCRdb keeps only in-frame clones here, not all; method: immunoSEQ multiplex PCR. This table has approximately 70,000 clones, 86% appearing once. This material consisted of peripheral blood, taken on day 0 of AZD1222 vaccination. These receptor sequences come from an adult in good health. Both conserved end residues are part of each CDR3. D genes are given only for firm matches. The size entry is marked missing in some rows and otherwise reads once, few, many or a size class.

d_call,clone_size,j_call,v_call,cdr3_aa,cdr3_nt
-,-,TRBJ1-4,TRBV15,CATSRTAGSEKLFF,TGTGCCACCAGCAGGACAGCCGGAAGTGAAAAACTGTTTTTT
-,once,TRBJ2-3,TRBV7-9,CASSLDLSWTDYGTDTQYF,TGTGCCAGCAGCTTGGATCTCAGTTGGACGGATTACGGCACAGATACGCAGTATTTT
-,-,TRBJ2-3,TRBV4-1,CASSGGGFDTQYF,TGCGCCAGCAGCGGTGGGGGGTTTGATACGCAGTATTTT
-,-,TRBJ2-5,TRBV6-4,CASSDSMSTTQYF,TGTGCCAGCAGTGACTCGATGTCCACTACCCAGTACTTC
TRBD1,-,TRBJ2-1,TRBV24-1,CATSDHDRDSSYNEQFF,TGTGCCACCAGTGACCACGACCGGGACAGCTCCTACAATGAGCAGTTCTTC
TRBD1,-,TRBJ2-2,TRBV15,CATSSDRGETGELFF,TGTGCCACCAGCTCGGACAGGGGTGAAACCGGGGAGCTGTTTTTT
-,few,TRBJ2-7,TRBV15,CATSRAPGRGSYEQYF,TGTGCCACCAGCAGAGCTCCTGGACGGGGCTCCTACGAGCAGTACTTC
-,-,TRBJ2-1,TRBV27,CASILGQGLGSEQFF,TGTGCCAGCATTCTGGGACAAGGATTGGGGAGTGAGCAGTTCTTC
TRBD1,-,TRBJ2-3,TRBV27,CASSYTGVGTDTQYF,TGTGCCAGCAGTTACACAGGGGTAGGGACAGATACGCAGTATTTT
TRBD1,few,TRBJ1-5,TRBV4-2,CASSRGTGNQPQHF,TGTGCCAGCAGCCGGGGGACAGGCAATCAGCCCCAGCATTTT
TRBD1,-,TRBJ2-2,TRBV14,CASSQGVFRGQGWNTGELFF,TGTGCCAGCAGCCAAGGAGTGTTTAGGGGACAGGGATGGAACACCGGGGAGCTGTTTTTT
-,few,TRBJ1-5,TRBV10-3,CAISETGGNQPQHF,TGTGCCATCAGTGAGACAGGCGGCAATCAGCCCCAGCATTTT
-,-,TRBJ1-5,TRBV28,CASSPWGVSNQPQHF,TGTGCCAGCAGTCCTTGGGGGGTAAGCAATCAGCCCCAGCATTTT
-,-,TRBJ1-6,TRBV19,CASSDRTEGHNSPLHF,TGTGCCAGTAGTGACAGGACCGAGGGCCATAATTCACCCCTCCACTTT
-,-,TRBJ2-7,TRBV4-3,CASSPRRGGVEYF,TGCGCCAGCAGTCCAAGAAGGGGCGGGGTGGAGTACTTC
TRBD1,-,TRBJ2-1,TRBV2,CASTGTGHYNEQFF,TGTGCCAGCACTGGGACAGGGCACTACAATGAGCAGTTCTTC
-,-,TRBJ1-5,TRBV7-2,CASSLEANSNQPQHF,TGTGCCAGCAGCTTAGAAGCGAATAGCAATCAGCCCCAGCATTTT
-,-,TRBJ1-1,TRBV7-2,CASSWEGNTEAFF,TGTGCCAGCAGCTGGGAGGGGAACACTGAAGCTTTCTTT
TRBD1,few,TRBJ1-2,TRBV6-5,CASSYGTADGYTF,TGTGCCAGCAGTTACGGGACAGCGGATGGCTACACCTTC
TRBD2,-,TRBJ2-3,TRBV25-1,CASRWGGDDTQYF,TGTGCCAGCAGATGGGGGGGTGATGATACGCAGTATTTT
-,-,TRBJ1-1,TRBV6-2/TRBV6-3,CASSYSSAVPEAFF,TGTGCCAGCAGTTACTCGAGTGCGGTTCCTGAAGCTTTCTTT
-,once,TRBJ1-2,TRBV30,CAWAPDTF,TGTGCCTGGGCCCCCGACACCTTC
-,-,TRBJ1-1,TRBV2,CASSGYPSPRNTEAFF,TGTGCCAGCAGTGGTTACCCGAGCCCAAGGAACACTGAAGCTTTCTTT
TRBD1,-,TRBJ2-7,TRBV7-6,CASSLAGQGEYEQYF,TGTGCCAGCAGCTTAGCGGGACAGGGGGAGTACGAGCAGTACTTC
-,few,TRBJ2-2,TRBV6-5,CASSYDILGTGELFF,TGTGCCAGCAGTTACGACATACTAGGGACCGGGGAGCTGTTTTTT
-,-,TRBJ1-2,TRBV4-1,CASSQEVEGYGYTF,TGCGCCAGCAGCCAAGAAGTGGAGGGCTATGGCTACACCTTC
-,-,TRBJ1-5,TRBV10-3,CATQEGDGDNQPQHF,TGTGCCACCCAGGAGGGGGATGGCGATAATCAGCCCCAGCATTTT
TRBD2,-,TRBJ2-1,TRBV4-1,CASSRIPSGEEQFF,TGCGCCAGCAGCCGGATTCCTAGCGGGGAAGAGCAGTTCTTC
-,-,TRBJ2-7,TRBV5-8,CASWGGAKSSYEQYF,TGTGCCAGTTGGGGGGGGGCGAAGAGCTCCTACGAGCAGTACTTC
-,-,TRBJ1-1,TRBV10-3,CATREDTEAFF,TGTGCCACCCGGGAGGACACTGAAGCTTTCTTT
TRBD1,-,TRBJ2-7,TRBV28,CASSLGGQGYEQYF,TGTGCCAGCAGTCTCGGGGGACAGGGTTACGAGCAGTACTTC
-,-,TRBJ2-5,TRBV9,CASSVGAGSKETQYF,TGTGCCAGCAGCGTAGGGGCGGGATCAAAAGAGACCCAGTACTTC
TRBD1,-,TRBJ2-7,TRBV18,CASSPPGQVGDEQYF,TGTGCCAGCTCACCGCCTGGACAGGTCGGGGACGAGCAGTACTTC
-,-,TRBJ1-1,TRBV30,CACNKNMGTEAFF,TGTGCCTGCAACAAAAATATGGGCACTGAAGCTTTCTTT
-,-,TRBJ2-3,TRBV5-1,CASSLVGAPEDTQYF,TGCGCCAGCAGCTTGGTAGGGGCCCCAGAGGATACGCAGTATTTT
-,-,TRBJ2-1,TRBV19,CASSTGAGEQFF,TGTGCCAGTAGTACGGGGGCGGGTGAGCAGTTCTTC
-,-,TRBJ1-3,TRBV10-1,CASSESGRLSGNTIYF,TGCGCCAGCAGTGAGAGTGGACGGCTCTCTGGAAACACCATATATTTT
-,-,TRBJ2-7,TRBV10-3,CAISGQDSSYEQYF,TGTGCCATCAGTGGACAGGATAGCTCCTACGAGCAGTACTTC
TRBD2,-,TRBJ2-3,TRBV29-1,CSVGTGTSGDTQYF,TGCAGCGTTGGCACCGGGACTAGCGGAGATACGCAGTATTTT
-,-,TRBJ2-7,TRBV7-6,CASSPGTSSSYEQYF,TGTGCCAGCAGCCCGGGGACGTCGAGCTCCTACGAGCAGTACTTC
-,-,TRBJ1-2,TRBV19,CASSHRVNGYTF,TGTGCCAGTAGTCATCGGGTGAACGGCTACACCTTC
TRBD1,once,TRBJ1-3,TRBV2,CASSVRGLGNTIYF,TGTGCCAGCAGTGTCAGGGGGCTTGGAAACACCATATATTTT
-,once,TRBJ2-5,TRBV12-3/TRBV12-4,CASSLARGETQYF,TGTGCCAGCAGTTTAGCCAGGGGAGAGACCCAGTACTTC
TRBD2,-,TRBJ2-1,TRBV24-1,CATSGTLGTGGAYNEQFF,TGTGCCACCAGTGGCACCCTGGGGACGGGGGGGGCCTACAATGAGCAGTTCTTC
-,-,TRBJ1-3,TRBV15,CATSRGVSGNTIYF,TGTGCCACCAGCAGAGGGGTCTCTGGAAACACCATATATTTT
-,-,TRBJ1-3,TRBV5-8,CASSLFRRRGNTIYF,TGTGCCAGCAGCTTGTTCCGGAGGCGAGGAAACACCATATATTTT